This T cell receptor (beta chain) was sequenced for a study of shared clonotypes between healthy human individuals. Study as a whole: Donor composition was two women and a few men, aged 18 to 49. Each donor had three CD4 naive, three CD4 memory, two CD8 naive and one CD8 memory plate. Study-wide findings and caveats: Incomplete sequencing of sorted subsets was indicated by rarefaction despite large depth. Clonotype sharing among donors was expected to depend on sequencing depth.

This clone was counted a single time. Its antigen is undetermined. Naive CD8 cells were CD45RO-negative, positively selected for CCR7, excluding terminally differentiated effector memory CD45RA+ cells. The table came from immunoSEQ multiplex PCR; TCRdb's copy has only in-frame clones and leaves some out. The sample lists roughly 2.1 million clones, roughly 91% occurring once. Input material: naive CD8+ T cells from PBMCs. This receptor was taken from a man between 18 and 35 years old in good health. Some clones in this sample may be carry-over from other donors' samples.

For the CDR3, the DNA is TGTGCCAGCACCCAATCCCAGCGGGACACCGGGGAGCTGTTTTTT. Encoded protein: CASTQSQRDTGELFF. The chain couples TRBV7-2 to TRBJ2-2; possible D gene TRBD2, 6 bases. The germline V gene encodes CDR1 SGHTA and CDR2 FQGNSA. There are 15 residues in the CDR3. Trimming took 7 bases from V and 3 from J, leaving 15 bases between them.